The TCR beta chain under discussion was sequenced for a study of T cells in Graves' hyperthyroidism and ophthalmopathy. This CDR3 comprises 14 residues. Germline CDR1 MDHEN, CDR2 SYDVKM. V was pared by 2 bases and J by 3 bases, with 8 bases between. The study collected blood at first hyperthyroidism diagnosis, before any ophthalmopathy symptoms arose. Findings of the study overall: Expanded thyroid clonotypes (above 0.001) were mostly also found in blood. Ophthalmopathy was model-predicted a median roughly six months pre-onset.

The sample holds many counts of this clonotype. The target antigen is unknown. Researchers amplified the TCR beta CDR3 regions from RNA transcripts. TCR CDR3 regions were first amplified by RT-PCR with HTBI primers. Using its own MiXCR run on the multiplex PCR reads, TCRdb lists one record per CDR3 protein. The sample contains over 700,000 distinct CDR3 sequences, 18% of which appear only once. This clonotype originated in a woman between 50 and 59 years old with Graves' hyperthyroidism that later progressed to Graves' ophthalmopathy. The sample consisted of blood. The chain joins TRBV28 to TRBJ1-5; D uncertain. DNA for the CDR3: TGTGCCAGCAGTTTAGGGCAGGTCAATCAGCCCCAGCATTTT. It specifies CASSLGQVNQPQHF.